This T cell receptor beta chain comes out of a study of blood T cell repertoires in COVID-19. Germline V gives CDR1 SGHAT, CDR2 FQDESV (reference sequence). The CDR3 is 14 residues long. The V gene lost 4 bases and the J gene lost 1 base, with 9 bases spanning the gap. Sequencing was performed with immunoSEQ multiplex PCR; in TCRdb, only in-frame clones are kept and a portion is missing. This sample has 250,000 to 350,000 clones, with about 91% found just once. The receptor was isolated from a woman aged 25 to 45 who had recovered from COVID-19. The sequenced material came from peripheral blood. The chain couples TRBV11-1 to TRBJ2-3, with a possible D match to TRBD1 (6 bases). CDR3 residues: CASSYRDGTDTQYF. As DNA, the CDR3 is TGTGCCAGCAGCTACAGGGATGGCACAGATACGCAGTATTTT. Using reference TRBV11-1 and TRBJ2-3 for the parts outside the CDR3, the full variable domain is EAEVAQSPRYKITEKSQAVAFWCDPISGHATLYWYRQILGQGPELLVQFQDESVVDDSQLPKDRFSAERLKGVDSTLKIQPAELGDSAMYLCASSYRDGTDTQYFGPGTRLTVL.